This paragraph reports one TCR beta chain. Authors' methods: The authors estimated nucleated cell counts from reference gene primer amplification. The repertoire was sequenced with immunoSEQ multiplex PCR; TCRdb's copy has only in-frame clones and lacks some. The V and J calls and clone size are taken from that table; D and trimming were inferred from the DNA. The sample records about 400,000 clones, roughly 90% being singletons. The sample comes from a study of blood T cell repertoires in COVID-19. Turning to the study itself: In each case, the material was cDNA or gDNA derived from T cells, B-cell-depleted T cells, or PBMCs.

This CDR3 has 20 amino acids. Germline values: CDR1 LNHDA, CDR2 SQIVND (reference sequence). The J segment lost 0 bases and the V segment lost 6 bases, leaving 22 bases of the junction unmatched. Two consecutive negative NP/OP PCR tests, clearance, or resolved symptoms defined Cohort 3 recovery. The receptor was derived from a woman aged 25-40 years who had recovered from COVID-19. The sample was PBMCs or T cells enriched from blood (not recorded which). V usage is TRBV19 and J usage is TRBJ1-1; 7 bases fit TRBD1. CDR3 loop: CASSRQGRGGAVYLNTEAFF. The CDR3 region has the DNA TGTGCCAGTAGCCGACAGGGCCGCGGGGGGGCGGTTTATCTGAACACTGAAGCTTTCTTT.